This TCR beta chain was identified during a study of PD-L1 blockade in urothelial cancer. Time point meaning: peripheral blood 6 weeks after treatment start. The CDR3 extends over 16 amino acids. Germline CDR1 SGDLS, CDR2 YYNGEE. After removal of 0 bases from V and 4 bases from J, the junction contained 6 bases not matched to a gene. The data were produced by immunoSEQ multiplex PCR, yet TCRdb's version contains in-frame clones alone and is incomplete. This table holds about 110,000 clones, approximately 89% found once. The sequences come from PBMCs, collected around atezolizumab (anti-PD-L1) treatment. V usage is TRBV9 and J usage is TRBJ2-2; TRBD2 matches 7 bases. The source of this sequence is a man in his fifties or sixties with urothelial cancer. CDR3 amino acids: CASSVGWEGRTGELFF. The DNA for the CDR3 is TGTGCCAGCAGCGTAGGGTGGGAGGGTCGCACCGGGGAGCTGTTTTTT.